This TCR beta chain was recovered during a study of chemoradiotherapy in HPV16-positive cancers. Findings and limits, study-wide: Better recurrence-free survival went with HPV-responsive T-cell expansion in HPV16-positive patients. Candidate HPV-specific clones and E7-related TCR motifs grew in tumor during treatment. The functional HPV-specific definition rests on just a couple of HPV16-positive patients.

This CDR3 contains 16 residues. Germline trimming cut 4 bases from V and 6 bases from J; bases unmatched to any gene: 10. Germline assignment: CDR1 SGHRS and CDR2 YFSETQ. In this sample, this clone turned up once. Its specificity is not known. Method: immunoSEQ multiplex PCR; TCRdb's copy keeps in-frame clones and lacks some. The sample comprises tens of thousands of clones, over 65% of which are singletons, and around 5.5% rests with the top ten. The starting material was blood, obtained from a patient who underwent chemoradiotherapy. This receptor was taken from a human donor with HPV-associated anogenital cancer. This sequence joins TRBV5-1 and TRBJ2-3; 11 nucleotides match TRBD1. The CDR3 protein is CASSQGQGASFDTQYF. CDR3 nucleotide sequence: TGCGCCAGCAGCCAAGGACAGGGGGCAAGTTTTGATACGCAGTATTTT.